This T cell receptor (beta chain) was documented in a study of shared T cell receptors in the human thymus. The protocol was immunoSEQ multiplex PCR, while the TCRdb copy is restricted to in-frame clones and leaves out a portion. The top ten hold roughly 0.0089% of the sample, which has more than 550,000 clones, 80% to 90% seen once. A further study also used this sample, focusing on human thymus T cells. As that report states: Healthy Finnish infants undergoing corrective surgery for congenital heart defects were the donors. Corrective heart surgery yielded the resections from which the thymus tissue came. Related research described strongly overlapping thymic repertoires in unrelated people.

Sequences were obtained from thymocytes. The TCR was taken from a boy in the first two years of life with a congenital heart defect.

The CDR3 DNA is TGTGCCAGCAGTTACCTGTTTTCCTACGAGCAGTACTTC. Its protein product is CASSYLFSYEQYF. The chain combines TRBV6-5 with TRBJ2-7; no firm D call. Germline-derived CDR1 and CDR2 are MNHEY and SVGAGI. This CDR3 is 13 amino acids long. V was pared by 2 bases and J by 1 base, with 6 bases between.